The 30 T cell receptor beta chains given below trace back to one sample, sequenced in a study of cytomegalovirus exposure and HLA in healthy donors. The table came from immunoSEQ multiplex PCR; TCRdb's copy has only in-frame clones and leaves some out. The table has some 210,000 clones, 80% to 90% seen once; the top ten hold 1.5% to 2.5%. What was sequenced was PBMCs. These receptors all stem from a woman aged 18-30 years in good health and CMV-seropositive.

J is TRBJ2-5 and V is TRBV25-1; tentatively, D is TRBD2 (5 bases). Trimming shortened V by 8 bases and J by 4 bases, and 11 bases separated the two germline ends. Germline CDR1 and CDR2: MGHDK and SYGVNS. This CDR3 comprises 12 residues. The CDR3 spells CASSPGGETQYF. The CDR3 DNA is TGTGCCAGCTCTCCAGGAGGAGAGACCCAGTACTTC.

The chain uses TRBV28 and TRBJ1-2; D not certain. The CDR3 consists of 14 residues. Trimming left V 4 bases short and J 2 bases short, with 11 bases between. Germline V gives CDR1 MDHEN, CDR2 SYDVKM. CDR3 nucleotides: TGTGCCAGCAGTTCCGCACAGATGAACTATGGCTACACCTTC. Amino acids: CASSSAQMNYGYTF.

This rearrangement joins TRBV4-1 to TRBJ1-2; no clear D gene. Germline CDR1 is MGHRA and CDR2 is YSYEKL. V lost 4 bases, J lost 4 bases, and 16 bases lay in between. The CDR3 covers 15 residues. CDR3 DNA: TGCGCCAGCAGCCCGACCGAGGAGGTGGGCTATGGCTACACCTTC. Its translation: CASSPTEEVGYGYTF.

The chain carries TRBV7-8 and TRBJ2-1, with D possibly TRBD1 on 5 matching bases. Trimming removed 1 base at V and 8 bases at J, with 12 bases between. CDR1 is SGHVS and CDR2 is FQNEAQ in the germline V gene. CDR3 length: 14 residues. CDR3 protein: CASSLDRGTDEQFF. The CDR3, as DNA: TGTGCCAGCAGCTTAGATAGGGGCACCGATGAGCAGTTCTTC. The whole variable domain, remainder taken from reference TRBV7-8 and TRBJ2-1, is GAGVSQSPRYKVAKRGQDVALRCDPISGHVSLFWYQQALGQGPEFLTYFQNEAQLDKSGLPSDRFFAERPEGSVSTLKIQRTQQEDSAVYLCASSLDRGTDEQFFGPGTRLTVL.

A remark on this clone: A read error may account for a junction end that differs from germline. This rearrangement joins TRBV5-6 to TRBJ1-2; D is perhaps TRBD1 (5 bases). The CDR3 length is 13 residues. CDR1 is SGHDT and CDR2 is YYEEEE in the germline V gene. The CDR3 region is CASTLQGLYGYTF. The DNA of the CDR3 is TGTGCCAGCACCTTGCAGGGTCTCTATGGCTACACCTTC.

The rearrangement links TRBV15 to TRBJ1-2; 7 bases are shared with TRBD1. V lost 0 bases to trimming and J lost 4 bases; unmatched junction nucleotides: 17. CDR3 size: 19 residues. Germline V lookup: CDR1 LNHNV, CDR2 YYDKDF (reference sequence). The CDR3 sequence: CATSRDPSARGQRPYGYTF. In DNA, the CDR3 is TGTGCCACCAGCAGAGACCCTAGTGCAAGGGGGCAGCGACCCTATGGCTACACCTTC.

This chain joins TRBV10-2 and TRBJ2-1, with 10 bases matching TRBD2. The CDR3 extends over 19 amino acids. V trimming: 3 bases; J trimming: 5 bases; junction bases outside the gene matches: 16. Germline V gene lookup returns CDR1 WSHSY and CDR2 SAAADI. The CDR3: CASSESRGLSSGRNNEQFF. The CDR3 coding sequence is TGCGCCAGCAGTGAAAGCAGGGGGCTCAGTAGCGGGAGGAACAATGAGCAGTTCTTC.

This chain links TRBV18 with TRBJ2-2, with 10 bases lining up with TRBD1. Germline V gene sequence: CDR1 KGHSH, CDR2 LQKENI. Trimming removed 3 bases from V and 2 bases from J; junction bases left unmatched: 6. The CDR3 covers 17 residues. CDR3 DNA sequence: TGTGCCAGCTCACCCCCTCGGGACAGGGGTAACACCGGGGAGCTGTTTTTT. Amino acid sequence: CASSPPRDRGNTGELFF.

The chain uses TRBV27 and TRBJ2-1, with 8 bases lining up with TRBD1. The germline V gene has CDR1 MNHEY and CDR2 SMNVEV (reference sequence). The J segment lost 0 bases and the V segment lost 4 bases, leaving 8 bases of the junction unmatched. This CDR3 is built from 17 residues. The CDR3 protein is CASSSRDRSHSYNEQFF. The CDR3 nucleotides are TGTGCCAGCAGTTCCCGGGACAGGTCCCACTCCTACAATGAGCAGTTCTTC.

The CDR3 DNA reads TGTGCCAGCAGTTCCGGGACAGGGGTCCCTGAAGCTTTCTTT. This gives the protein CASSSGTGVPEAFF. The gene calls are TRBV7-2 and TRBJ1-1, with 10 bases identical to TRBD1. Germline-derived CDR1 and CDR2 are SGHTA and FQGNSA. V dropped 6 bases and J dropped 6; count of bases not matched to a gene: 7. The CDR3 is 14 residues long.

This chain connects TRBV30 to TRBJ2-3; the match to TRBD2 covers 11 bases. Trimming removed 1 base from V and 3 bases from J; junction bases left unmatched: 6. This CDR3 comprises 16 residues. CDR1 and CDR2 (germline): GTSNPN, SVGIG (reference sequence). CDR3 nucleotides: TGTGCCTGGAGTGCCGCTACTAGCGGGAGAACAGATACGCAGTATTTT. Amino acid sequence: CAWSAATSGRTDTQYF. Complete variable domain (other parts from reference TRBV30 and TRBJ2-3): SQTIHQWPATLVQPVGSPLSLECTVEGTSNPNLYWYRQAAGRGLQLLFYSVGIGQISSEVPQNLSASRPQDRQFILSSKKLLLSDSGFYLCAWSAATSGRTDTQYFGPGTRLTVL.

The V and J genes are TRBV30 and TRBJ1-3, with TRBD1 matching over 7 bases. With V trimmed by 4 bases and J by 4 bases, 1 base remained unmatched. CDR1 is GTSNPN and CDR2 is SVGIG in the germline V gene (reference sequence). The CDR3 has 12 amino acids. In nucleotides, the CDR3 is TGTGCCTGGAAGGGGGCGGGAAACACCATATATTTT. Translating it yields CAWKGAGNTIYF. Using reference TRBV30 and TRBJ1-3 for the parts outside the CDR3, the full variable domain is SQTIHQWPATLVQPVGSPLSLECTVEGTSNPNLYWYRQAAGRGLQLLFYSVGIGQISSEVPQNLSASRPQDRQFILSSKKLLLSDSGFYLCAWKGAGNTIYFGEGSWLTVV.

The chain combines TRBV7-7 with TRBJ2-7; D is possibly TRBD2 (5 bases). This CDR3 is 21 amino acids long. The germline V and J ends were trimmed by 5 bases and 3 bases, with 35 bases remaining between them. Germline CDR1 is SSHAT and CDR2 is FNYEAQ (reference sequence). CDR3 protein: CASSLPHSPIRKDPGDYEQYF. The CDR3 DNA sequence: TGTGCCAGCAGCCTCCCGCACAGCCCCATAAGGAAGGACCCCGGGGACTACGAGCAGTACTTC.

The chain links TRBV18 to TRBJ1-4; perhaps TRBD1 as D (5 bases). Germline V gene data show CDR1 as KGHSH and CDR2 as LQKENI. CDR3 length: 14 amino acids. V was cut by 2 bases and J by 8 bases, with 12 bases left in between. CDR3 residues: CASSPAGVQEKLFF. As DNA, the CDR3 is TGTGCCAGCTCACCAGCGGGGGTCCAGGAAAAACTGTTTTTT.

The chain combines TRBV7-2 with TRBJ1-2, with D possibly TRBD1 on 5 matching bases. The ends were cut back, 1 base at V and 4 bases at J, with 16 bases in the middle. The germline V gene has CDR1 SGHTA and CDR2 FQGNSA. This CDR3 has 16 residues. The CDR3 sequence: CASSLVPGGVGYGYTF. The DNA for the CDR3 is TGTGCCAGCAGCTTAGTACCGGGGGGGGTGGGCTATGGCTACACCTTC.

V usage is TRBV10-3 and J usage is TRBJ1-1; D is ambiguous. The CDR3 consists of 13 residues. V lost 8 bases and J lost 0, with 10 bases in between. Germline-derived CDR1 and CDR2 are ENHRY and SYGVKD. The CDR3 loop is CAIALGMNTEAFF. CDR3 nucleotides: TGTGCCATCGCGTTGGGCATGAACACTGAAGCTTTCTTT.

The V call is TRBV2, the J call TRBJ2-7, with 7 bases matching TRBD2. Trimming removed 1 base from V and 5 bases from J; junction bases left unmatched: 8. The CDR3 is made up of 15 amino acids. CDR1 is SNHLY, CDR2 FYNNEI, per germline. The CDR3 DNA reads as TGTGCCAGCAGTGAAGAGGCGGGAGATGGAAACGAGCAGTACTTC. Translated: CASSEEAGDGNEQYF. The full variable domain, completed using reference TRBV2 and TRBJ2-7, is EPEVTQTPSHQVTQMGQEVILRCVPISNHLYFYWYRQILGQKVEFLVSFYNNEISEKSEIFDDQFSVERPDGSNFTLKIRSTKLEDSAMYFCASSEEAGDGNEQYFGPGTRLTVT.

This chain links TRBV9 with TRBJ1-3; possibly TRBD1 for D (6 bases). CDR3 length: 16 residues. Germline V gives CDR1 SGDLS, CDR2 YYNGEE. The V end was cut by 3 bases, the J end by 0 bases, with 13 bases between. CDR3 coding DNA: TGTGCCAGCAGCGACTCAGGGGATTTCTCTGGAAACACCATATATTTT. Protein sequence: CASSDSGDFSGNTIYF.

The CDR3 protein is CASSASPQRDFSYEQYF. The DNA for the CDR3 is TGTGCCAGCAGCGCCTCACCCCAAAGGGACTTCTCCTACGAGCAGTACTTC. The genes are TRBV9 and TRBJ2-7; D possibly corresponds to TRBD2 (6 bases). CDR1 SGDLS and CDR2 YYNGEE come from the germline V gene. The CDR3 extends over 17 amino acids. V lost 3 bases and J lost 0, with 19 bases in between. Drawing the rest from reference TRBV9 and TRBJ2-7, the complete variable domain is DSGVTQTPKHLITATGQRVTLRCSPRSGDLSVYWYQQSLDQGLQFLIQYYNGEERAKGNILERFSAQQFPDLHSELNLSSLELGDSALYFCASSASPQRDFSYEQYFGPGTRLTVT.

This clone was seen only once. The chain joins TRBV5-1 to TRBJ2-5; D unclear. Germline values: CDR1 SGHRS, CDR2 YFSETQ. V was trimmed by 2 bases and J by 2 bases, leaving 10 bases between them. There are 14 residues in the CDR3. The CDR3 DNA follows: TGCGCCAGCAGCTTTGGCAGGTCACAAGAGACCCAGTACTTC. This encodes CASSFGRSQETQYF. Complete variable domain (other parts from reference TRBV5-1 and TRBJ2-5): KAGVTQTPRYLIKTRGQQVTLSCSPISGHRSVSWYQQTPGQGLQFLFEYFSETQRNKGNFPGRFSGRQFSNSRSEMNVSTLELGDSALYLCASSFGRSQETQYFGPGTRLLVL.

This clone was seen a single time. V and J are TRBV10-2 and TRBJ2-1; possibly TRBD2 for D (6 bases). CDR3 size: 12 residues. Trimming removed 7 bases at V and 10 bases at J, with 14 bases between. From germline, CDR1 is WSHSY and CDR2 SAAADI. CDR3 sequence reads: CASKGRREEQFF. The DNA of the CDR3 is TGCGCCAGCAAGGGGCGGAGGGAGGAGCAGTTCTTC.

The J gene is TRBJ2-1, the V gene TRBV7-9; D gene unclear. Germline V gives CDR1 SEHNR, CDR2 FQNEAQ (reference sequence). CDR3 size: 15 residues. Trimming took off 2 bases at V and 8 bases at J, with 16 bases between the two ends. CDR3 bases: TGTGCCAGCAGCTTATCCGAGAGGATCACCTATGAGCAGTTCTTC. It codes for CASSLSERITYEQFF.

This clone was observed a few times. The chain links TRBV4-1 to TRBJ2-7, with TRBD2 matching over 9 bases. The V and J ends lost 1 base and 6 bases, in that order; junction bases with no gene match: 7. CDR1 and CDR2 (germline): MGHRA, YSYEKL. The CDR3 is 15 residues long. CDR3 in DNA: TGCGCCAGCAGCCAAGGACTAGCGGACATTGTCGAGCAGTACTTC. Translation: CASSQGLADIVEQYF.

The J gene is TRBJ1-1, the V gene TRBV9; 9 nucleotides align to TRBD1. Trimming at V came to 3 bases and at J to 4 bases, leaving 4 bases not matched to a gene. CDR1 SGDLS and CDR2 YYNGEE come from the germline V gene. This CDR3 spans 14 amino acids. In DNA, the CDR3 is TGTGCCAGCAGCGGTGACAGGGGGGTCACTGAAGCTTTCTTT. Its protein product is CASSGDRGVTEAFF. Full variable domain (rest looked up from reference TRBV9 and TRBJ1-1): DSGVTQTPKHLITATGQRVTLRCSPRSGDLSVYWYQQSLDQGLQFLIQYYNGEERAKGNILERFSAQQFPDLHSELNLSSLELGDSALYFCASSGDRGVTEAFFGQGTRLTVV.

The genes are TRBV4-1 and TRBJ1-1, with a tentative D call TRBD1 (5 bases). With 3 bases removed from V and 6 bases from J, the gap between germline ends came to 26 bases. Germline loops: CDR1 MGHRA, CDR2 YSYEKL. This CDR3 spans 18 amino acids. As DNA, the CDR3 is TGCGCCAGCAGCCAGACGACGACAGTAGCGGGGTTTTCGGCTGAAGCTTTCTTT. This translates into CASSQTTTVAGFSAEAFF.

V and J are TRBV28 and TRBJ1-5, with 9 bases that match TRBD1. The CDR3 sequence is 12 residues long. The ends lost 6 bases at V and 16 bases at J; junction bases unmatched: 10. Germline assignment: CDR1 MDHEN and CDR2 SYDVKM. The CDR3 region has the DNA TGTGCCAGCAGCATTCCGGGACAGGGTTCCCATTTT. Its translation: CASSIPGQGSHF.

This chain connects TRBV6-5 to TRBJ1-2; perhaps TRBD1 as D (5 bases). V lost 5 bases and J lost 4, with 11 bases in between. This CDR3 region has 13 residues. CDR1 and CDR2 from the germline V gene are MNHEY and SVGAGI. CDR3 DNA: TGTGCCAGCAGTCAAACAGGTTCCTATGGCTACACCTTC. Translated: CASSQTGSYGYTF.

A remark on this clone: Distinct nucleotide sequences in the sample also encode this CDR3. The gene calls are TRBV5-1 and TRBJ1-1, with 8 positions matching TRBD1. The CDR3 consists of 14 residues. Germline V gene data show CDR1 as SGHRS and CDR2 as YFSETQ. The J segment lost 5 bases and the V segment lost 1 base, leaving 4 bases of the junction unmatched. Written as DNA, the CDR3 is TGCGCCAGCAGCTTGCAGGGGGCAGCAACTGAAGCTTTCTTT. Amino acids: CASSLQGAATEAFF.

The chain is built from TRBV7-2 and TRBJ2-1, with D perhaps TRBD2 (6 bases). CDR1 SGHTA and CDR2 FQGNSA come from the germline V gene. The CDR3 length is 16 residues. V dropped 5 bases and J dropped 3 bases, with 17 bases sitting between them. CDR3 sequence: CASSLGGSGRYNEQFF. CDR3 nucleotide sequence: TGTGCCAGCAGCCTTGGGGGTAGCGGCCGCTACAATGAGCAGTTCTTC. Combining the CDR3 with reference TRBV7-2 and TRBJ2-1 gives the whole variable domain GAGVSQSPSNKVTEKGKDVELRCDPISGHTALYWYRQSLGQGLEFLIYFQGNSAPDKSGLPSDRFSAERTGGSVSTLTIQRTQQEDSAVYLCASSLGGSGRYNEQFFGPGTRLTVL.

This clone was seen only once. The V gene is TRBV25-1, the J gene TRBJ2-4, with 9 nucleotides matching TRBD1. Losses at the gene ends were 3 bases for V and 8 bases for J; bases not matched to a gene: 11. The CDR3 spans 16 residues. CDR1 is MGHDK, CDR2 SYGVNS, per germline. The CDR3 is CASSDPTRDRDDIQYF. In nucleotides, the CDR3 is TGTGCCAGCAGTGATCCAACCCGGGACAGGGACGACATTCAGTACTTC.